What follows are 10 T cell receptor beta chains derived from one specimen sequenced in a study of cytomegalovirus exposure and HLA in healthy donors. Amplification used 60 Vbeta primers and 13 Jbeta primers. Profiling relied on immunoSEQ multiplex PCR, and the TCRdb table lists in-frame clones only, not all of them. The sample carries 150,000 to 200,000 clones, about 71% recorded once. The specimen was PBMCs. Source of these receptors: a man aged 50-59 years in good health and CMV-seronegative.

As DNA, the CDR3 is TGTGCCAGCAGTGTGGCGGGCCGGCTCGACGAGCAGTACTTC. This encodes CASSVAGRLDEQYF. The chain is built from TRBV2 and TRBJ2-7; possible D gene TRBD2, 5 bases. Trimming removed 4 bases at V and 5 bases at J, with 15 bases between. This CDR3 has 14 residues. Germline-derived CDR1 and CDR2 are SNHLY and FYNNEI. The full variable domain, in which reference TRBV2 and TRBJ2-7 provide the parts outside the CDR3, is EPEVTQTPSHQVTQMGQEVILRCVPISNHLYFYWYRQILGQKVEFLVSFYNNEISEKSEIFDDQFSVERPDGSNFTLKIRSTKLEDSAMYFCASSVAGRLDEQYFGPGTRLTVT.

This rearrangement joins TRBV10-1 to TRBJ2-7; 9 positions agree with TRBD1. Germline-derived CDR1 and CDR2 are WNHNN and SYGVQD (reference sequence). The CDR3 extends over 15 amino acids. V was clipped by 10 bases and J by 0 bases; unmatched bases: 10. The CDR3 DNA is TGCGCCAACCTCCCCGGGACAGGGAGCTCCTACGAGCAGTACTTC. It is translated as CANLPGTGSSYEQYF.

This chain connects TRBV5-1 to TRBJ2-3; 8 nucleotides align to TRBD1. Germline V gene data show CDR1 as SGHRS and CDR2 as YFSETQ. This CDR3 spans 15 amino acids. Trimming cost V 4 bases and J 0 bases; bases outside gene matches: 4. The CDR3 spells CASSVRDRSTDTQYF. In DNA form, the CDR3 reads TGCGCCAGCAGCGTCCGGGACAGGAGCACAGATACGCAGTATTTT.

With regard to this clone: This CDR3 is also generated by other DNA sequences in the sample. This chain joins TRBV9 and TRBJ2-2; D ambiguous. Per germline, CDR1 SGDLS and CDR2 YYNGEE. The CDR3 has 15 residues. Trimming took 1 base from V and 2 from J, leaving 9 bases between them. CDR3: CASSVLAVNTGELFF. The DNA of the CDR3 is TGTGCCAGCAGCGTACTGGCAGTAAACACCGGGGAGCTGTTTTTT.

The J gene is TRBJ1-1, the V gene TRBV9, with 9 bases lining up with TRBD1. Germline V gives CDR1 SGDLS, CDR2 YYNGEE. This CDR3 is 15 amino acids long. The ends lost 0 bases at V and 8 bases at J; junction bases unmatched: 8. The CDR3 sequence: CASSVEGGTGREAFF. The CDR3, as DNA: TGTGCCAGCAGCGTAGAAGGGGGGACAGGGAGGGAAGCTTTCTTT.

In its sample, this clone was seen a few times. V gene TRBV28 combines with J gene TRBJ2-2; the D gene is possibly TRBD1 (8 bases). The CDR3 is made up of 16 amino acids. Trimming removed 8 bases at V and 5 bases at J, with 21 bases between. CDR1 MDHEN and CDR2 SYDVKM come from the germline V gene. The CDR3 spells CASALQGGARTGELFF. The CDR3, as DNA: TGTGCCAGCGCTCTACAGGGGGGGGCGCGGACCGGGGAGCTGTTTTTT.

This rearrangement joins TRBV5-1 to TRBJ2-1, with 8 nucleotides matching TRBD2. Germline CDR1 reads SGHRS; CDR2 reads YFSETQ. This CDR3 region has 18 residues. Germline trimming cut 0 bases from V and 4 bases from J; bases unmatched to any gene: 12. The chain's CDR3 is CASSLAGGGGLGYNEQFF. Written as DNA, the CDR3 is TGCGCCAGCAGCTTGGCTGGCGGCGGGGGGCTGGGATACAATGAGCAGTTCTTC.

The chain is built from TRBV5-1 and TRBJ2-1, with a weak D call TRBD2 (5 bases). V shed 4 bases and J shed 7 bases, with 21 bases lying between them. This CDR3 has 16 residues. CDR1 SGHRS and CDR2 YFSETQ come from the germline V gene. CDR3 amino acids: CASSRDVQRRTNEQFF. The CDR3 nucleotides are TGCGCCAGCAGCCGCGATGTCCAGCGGCGGACGAATGAGCAGTTCTTC.

CDR3 in DNA: TGCGCCAGCACCAAAGCGGGGAGCTCCTACAATGAGCAGTTCTTC. Residues: CASTKAGSSYNEQFF. The chain employs TRBV4-1 and TRBJ2-1; 7 nucleotides line up with TRBD2. The germline V gene has CDR1 MGHRA and CDR2 YSYEKL. The CDR3 covers 15 residues. V shed 7 bases, J shed 0 bases, and the junction held 6 bases outside the gene matches.

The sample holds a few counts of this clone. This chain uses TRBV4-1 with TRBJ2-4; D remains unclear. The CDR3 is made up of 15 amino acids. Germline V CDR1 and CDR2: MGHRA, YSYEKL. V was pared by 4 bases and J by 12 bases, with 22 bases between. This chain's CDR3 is CASSRGAFLEAGQYF. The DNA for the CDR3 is TGCGCCAGCAGCCGTGGAGCCTTTTTAGAGGCCGGTCAGTACTTC.